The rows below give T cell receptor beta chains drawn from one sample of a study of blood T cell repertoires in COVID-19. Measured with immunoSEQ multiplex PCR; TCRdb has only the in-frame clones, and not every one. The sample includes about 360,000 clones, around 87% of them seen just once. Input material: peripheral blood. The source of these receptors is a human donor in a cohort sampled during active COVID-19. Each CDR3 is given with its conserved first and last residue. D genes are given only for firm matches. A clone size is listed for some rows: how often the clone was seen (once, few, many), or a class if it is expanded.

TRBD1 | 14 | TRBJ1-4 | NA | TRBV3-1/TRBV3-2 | CASRPRDRGEKLFF | TGTGCCAGCAGGCCCAGGGACAGGGGTGAAAAACTGTTTTTT
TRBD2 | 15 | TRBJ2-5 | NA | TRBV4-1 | CASSQEGTSGETQYF | TGCGCCAGCAGCCAAGAAGGGACTAGCGGGGAGACCCAGTACTTC
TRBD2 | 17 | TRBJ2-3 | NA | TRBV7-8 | CASSLPRRGARTDTQYF | TGTGCCAGCAGCTTACCCAGGCGGGGGGCCCGCACAGATACGCAGTATTTT
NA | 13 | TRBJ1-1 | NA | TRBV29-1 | CSVQFGLNTEAFF | TGCAGCGTCCAATTCGGGTTGAACACTGAAGCTTTCTTT
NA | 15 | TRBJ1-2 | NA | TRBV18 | CASSPRQAPKEGYTF | TGTGCCAGCTCTCCTCGGCAGGCCCCCAAGGAAGGCTACACCTTC
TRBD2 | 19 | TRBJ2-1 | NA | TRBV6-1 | CASSEASGGAESSYNEQFF | TGTGCCAGCAGTGAGGCTAGCGGGGGAGCTGAAAGCTCCTACAATGAGCAGTTCTTC
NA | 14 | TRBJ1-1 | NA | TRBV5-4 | CASSRTRSNTEAFF | TGTGCCAGCAGCCGGACACGCTCGAACACTGAAGCTTTCTTT
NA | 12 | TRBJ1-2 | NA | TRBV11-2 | CASSHSNYGYTF | TGTGCCAGCAGTCATTCTAACTATGGCTACACCTTC
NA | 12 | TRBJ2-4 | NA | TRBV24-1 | CATSDSGVGQYF | TGTGCCACCAGTGATTCCGGGGTAGGACAGTACTTC
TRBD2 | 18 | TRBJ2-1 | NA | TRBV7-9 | CASSPPFSAGGLGNEQFF | TGTGCCAGCAGCCCCCCTTTTTCAGCGGGAGGGTTAGGCAATGAGCAGTTCTTC
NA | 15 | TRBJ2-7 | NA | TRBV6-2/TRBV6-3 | CASSYLAGPSYEQYF | TGTGCCAGCAGTTACTTGGCGGGTCCCTCCTACGAGCAGTACTTC
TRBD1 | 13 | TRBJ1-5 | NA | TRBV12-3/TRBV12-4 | CASGDRPNQPQHF | TGTGCCAGCGGGGACAGGCCCAATCAGCCCCAGCATTTT
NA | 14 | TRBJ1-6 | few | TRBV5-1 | CASSLAVGNSPLHF | TGCGCCAGCAGCTTAGCGGTGGGCAATTCACCCCTCCACTTT
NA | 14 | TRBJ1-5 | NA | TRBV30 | CAWSGDTGNQPQHF | TGTGCCTGGAGTGGGGACACGGGCAATCAGCCCCAGCATTTT
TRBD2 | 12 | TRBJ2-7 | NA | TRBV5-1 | CASSGGRYEQYF | TGCGCCAGCTCGGGGGGTCGCTACGAGCAGTACTTC
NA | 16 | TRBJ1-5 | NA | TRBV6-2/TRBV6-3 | CASSYSTGSFNQPQHF | TGTGCCAGCAGTTACTCGACAGGAAGCTTCAATCAGCCCCAGCATTTT
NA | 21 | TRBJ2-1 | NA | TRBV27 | CASSLSPGGTTSQLSYNEQFF | TGTGCCAGCAGTTTATCCCCAGGAGGTACTACCAGTCAGCTCTCCTACAATGAGCAGTTCTTC
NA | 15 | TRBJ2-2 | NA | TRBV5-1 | CASSLLSANTGELFF | TGCGCCAGCAGCTTGCTTAGCGCGAACACCGGGGAGCTGTTTTTT
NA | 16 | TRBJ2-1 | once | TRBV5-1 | CASSLGRGFSYNEQFF | TGCGCCAGCAGCTTGGGCCGGGGGTTCTCCTACAATGAGCAGTTCTTC
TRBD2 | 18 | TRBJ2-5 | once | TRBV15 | CATSTQIPGLAGEETQYF | TGTGCCACCAGCACCCAAATACCGGGACTAGCGGGGGAAGAGACCCAGTACTTC
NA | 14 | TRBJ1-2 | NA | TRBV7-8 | CASSLTGQLYGYTF | TGTGCCAGCAGCTTAACTGGACAGCTCTATGGCTACACCTTC
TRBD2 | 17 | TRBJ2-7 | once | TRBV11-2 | CASSLDRRLAGRYEQYF | TGTGCCAGCAGCCTAGACCGGAGACTAGCGGGACGGTACGAGCAGTACTTC